These 32 T cell receptor beta chains came from one sample sequenced in a study of PD-L1 blockade in urothelial cancer. The protocol was immunoSEQ multiplex PCR, while the TCRdb copy is restricted to in-frame clones and leaves out a portion. The table shows about 63,000 clones, with under 90% occurring only once. Time point defined: pretreatment peripheral blood. Sample: PBMCs, taken around atezolizumab (anti-PD-L1) treatment. These receptor sequences come from a man between 65 and 79 years old with urothelial cancer.

This chain joins TRBV5-1 and TRBJ2-3; 15 nucleotides match TRBD2. In germline, CDR1 is SGHRS, CDR2 YFSETQ. This CDR3 contains 16 residues. J was trimmed by 5 bases and V by 6 bases; bases with no gene match: 7. Here the CDR3 DNA reads TGCGCCAGCACCGGGACTAGCGGGAGGAAGGGAGATACGCAGTATTTT. It translates to CASTGTSGRKGDTQYF. Full variable domain (missing parts from reference TRBV5-1 and TRBJ2-3): KAGVTQTPRYLIKTRGQQVTLSCSPISGHRSVSWYQQTPGQGLQFLFEYFSETQRNKGNFPGRFSGRQFSNSRSEMNVSTLELGDSALYLCASTGTSGRKGDTQYFGPGTRLTVL.

The genes are TRBV11-2 and TRBJ2-7; no reliable D call. The CDR3 covers 15 residues. Germline V gene sequence: CDR1 SGHAT, CDR2 FQNNGV. Trimming took 5 bases from V and 1 from J, leaving 15 bases between them. The CDR3 protein is CASSPQQPGSYEQYF. The CDR3 DNA is TGTGCCAGCAGCCCGCAACAGCCTGGGTCCTACGAGCAGTACTTC. The full variable domain, its missing parts supplied by reference TRBV11-2 and TRBJ2-7, is EAGVAQSPRYKIIEKRQSVAFWCNPISGHATLYWYQQILGQGPKLLIQFQNNGVVDDSQLPKDRFSAERLKGVDSTLKIQPAKLEDSAVYLCASSPQQPGSYEQYFGPGTRLTVT.

The chain carries TRBV6-5 and TRBJ2-5; 7 bases agree with TRBD2. The CDR3 covers 14 residues. V gave up 8 bases and J gave up 3 bases; unmatched junction bases: 9. From germline, CDR1 is MNHEY and CDR2 SVGAGI. CDR3 sequence reads: CASGGGSLEETQYF. CDR3 nucleotide sequence: TGTGCCAGCGGCGGCGGGAGCTTGGAAGAGACCCAGTACTTC.

The V gene is TRBV11-2, the J gene TRBJ2-7; a weak D match, TRBD1 (5 bases). CDR1 and CDR2 from the germline V gene are SGHAT and FQNNGV. Between the trimmed V and J ends, which lost 1 base and 5 bases, there was a span of 9 bases. This CDR3 has 13 amino acids. The CDR3 loop is CASSLGRVHEQYF. The DNA for the CDR3 is TGTGCCAGCAGCTTAGGCAGGGTCCACGAGCAGTACTTC.

This chain uses TRBV28 with TRBJ2-1; 7 nucleotides agree with TRBD2. The V gene's germline CDR1 is MDHEN and CDR2 SYDVKM. J was trimmed by 9 bases and V by 5 bases; bases with no gene match: 16. This CDR3 has 16 amino acids. CDR3 sequence (DNA): TGTGCCAGCAGTCCACATACCAGCGGGATAGGCGGTGAGCAGTTCTTC. Translated: CASSPHTSGIGGEQFF.

In the case of this clone: The junction and the germline gene differ at one end; a read error may be behind it. This chain joins TRBV19 and TRBJ2-7, with a tentative D call TRBD2 (6 bases). The CDR3 loop spans 13 amino acids. The germline V gene encodes CDR1 LNHDA and CDR2 SQIVND (reference sequence). CDR3 bases: TGTGCCAGTAGTATATCTACGGGGACGGGGGTGGACTTC. It specifies CASSISTGTGVDF.

The chain has TRBV5-4 and TRBJ2-2; maybe TRBD1 (6 bases). This CDR3 spans 15 amino acids. Trimming left V 9 bases short and J 1 base short, with 16 bases between. Germline-derived CDR1 and CDR2 are SGHNT and YYREEE (reference sequence). CDR3 in DNA: TGTGCCACCCAGCCGCCGGACAGGAACACCGGGGAGCTGTTTTTT. Amino acid sequence: CATQPPDRNTGELFF. Together with reference TRBV5-4 and TRBJ2-2, the CDR3 gives the full variable domain: ETGVTQSPTHLIKTRGQQVTLRCSSQSGHNTVSWYQQALGQGPQFIFQYYREEENGRGNFPPRFSGLQFPNYSSELNVNALELDDSALYLCATQPPDRNTGELFFGEGSRLTVL.

V usage is TRBV6-5 and J usage is TRBJ1-2; no definite D call. The germline V and J ends were trimmed by 0 bases and 5 bases, with 13 bases remaining between them. The CDR3 totals 15 residues. Germline-derived CDR1 and CDR2 are MNHEY and SVGAGI. The CDR3 reads CASSYSRNGFYGYTF. In DNA form, the CDR3 reads TGTGCCAGCAGTTACTCGAGGAACGGCTTTTATGGCTACACCTTC.

The genes are TRBV10-1 and TRBJ1-2; possible D gene TRBD1, 5 bases. The length of the CDR3 is 13 residues. With 0 bases removed from V and 8 bases from J, the gap between germline ends came to 10 bases. Germline CDR1 reads WNHNN; CDR2 reads SYGVQD (reference sequence). In DNA form, the CDR3 reads TGCGCCAGCAGTGAGTCGACAGCGGGGGGCTACACCTTC. Amino acids: CASSESTAGGYTF.

The chain combines TRBV11-2 with TRBJ2-3, with 7 positions matching TRBD2. V was pared by 5 bases and J by 0 bases, with 8 bases of the junction left unmatched. The CDR3 covers 16 residues. Germline V gene lookup returns CDR1 SGHAT and CDR2 FQNNGV. The CDR3 loop is CASSEIYSGSTDTQYF. CDR3 DNA sequence: TGTGCCAGCAGCGAAATTTATAGCGGGAGCACAGATACGCAGTATTTT.

This chain links TRBV5-3 with TRBJ1-2, with a weak D call TRBD1 (6 bases). TRBV5-3 is noted as an ORF with a role that remains uncertain. The CDR3 has 15 amino acids. Trimming stripped 4 bases from V and 4 bases from J, with 17 bases between. The CDR3 loop is CARSQSRDKTYGYTF. The CDR3 nucleotides read TGTGCCAGAAGCCAGTCACGGGACAAAACCTATGGCTACACCTTC.

This chain uses TRBV4-2 with TRBJ2-1; TRBD2 might be the D (6 bases). V lost 0 bases and J 11 bases, leaving 11 bases between the germline ends. The CDR3 totals 13 residues. The V gene's germline CDR1 is LGHNA and CDR2 YNFKEQ. The CDR3 coding sequence is TGTGCCAGCAGCCAAGATTTAGGGACTCAGCAGTTCTTC. Translation gives CASSQDLGTQQFF.

CDR3 protein: CASSVDQGQYYGYTF. The CDR3 DNA sequence: TGTGCCAGCAGCGTAGATCAGGGGCAGTACTATGGCTACACCTTC. The chain employs TRBV9 and TRBJ1-2, with D possibly being TRBD1 (6 bases). V shed 0 bases and J shed 3 bases, with 12 bases lying between them. CDR3 length: 15 amino acids. Germline assignment: CDR1 SGDLS and CDR2 YYNGEE.

The genes are TRBV5-6 and TRBJ2-1; D not resolved. The CDR3 has 13 amino acids. Trimming took 0 bases from V and 7 from J, leaving 8 bases between them. CDR1 is SGHDT and CDR2 is YYEEEE in the germline V gene. This CDR3 reads CASSLERRNEQFF. In DNA form, the CDR3 reads TGTGCCAGCAGCTTGGAGCGTCGAAATGAGCAGTTCTTC. Full variable domain (remainder filled in from reference TRBV5-6 and TRBJ2-1): DAGVTQSPTHLIKTRGQQVTLRCSPKSGHDTVSWYQQALGQGPQFIFQYYEEEERQRGNFPDRFSGHQFPNYSSELNVNALLLGDSALYLCASSLERRNEQFFGPGTRLTVL.

V is TRBV6-1 and J is TRBJ2-6; D gene unclear. Per germline, CDR1 MNHNS and CDR2 SASEGT. V lost 4 bases and J lost 0, with 7 bases in between. CDR3 length equals 15 residues. CDR3 in DNA: TGTGCCAGCAGTGTTCGGAGCTCTGGGGCCAACGTCCTGACTTTC. The encoded protein is CASSVRSSGANVLTF.

The J gene is TRBJ2-5, the V gene TRBV19; D may be TRBD1 (6 bases). V shed 3 bases and J shed 1 base, with 9 bases lying between them. From germline, CDR1 is LNHDA and CDR2 SQIVND (reference sequence). This CDR3 contains 14 residues. CDR3 residues: CASSIGTRQETQYF. DNA for the CDR3: TGTGCCAGTAGTATCGGGACACGCCAAGAGACCCAGTACTTC.

The table lists this clone with a count of one. The V gene is TRBV28, the J gene TRBJ1-3, with D unresolved. The CDR3 has 17 residues. Trimming stripped 3 bases from V and 0 bases from J, with 15 bases between. Germline CDR1 reads MDHEN; CDR2 reads SYDVKM. DNA of the CDR3: TGTGCCAGCAGTTTCACTAGGGCCGGGAGCTCTGGAAACACCATATATTTT. It encodes CASSFTRAGSSGNTIYF.

The genes are TRBV2 and TRBJ2-2, with TRBD2 matching over 8 bases. V gave up 6 bases and J gave up 3 bases; unmatched junction bases: 9. Germline V CDR1 and CDR2: SNHLY, FYNNEI. This CDR3 contains 16 residues. CDR3 DNA sequence: TGTGCCAGCAGCCGAGATAGCGGGATGTACACCGGGGAGCTGTTTTTT. Residues: CASSRDSGMYTGELFF. Using reference TRBV2 and TRBJ2-2 for the parts outside the CDR3, the full variable domain is EPEVTQTPSHQVTQMGQEVILRCVPISNHLYFYWYRQILGQKVEFLVSFYNNEISEKSEIFDDQFSVERPDGSNFTLKIRSTKLEDSAMYFCASSRDSGMYTGELFFGEGSRLTVL.

The genes are TRBV5-1 and TRBJ2-1, with TRBD2 identical over 16 bases. Germline CDR1 SGHRS, CDR2 YFSETQ. The CDR3 contains 17 residues. The ends lost 0 bases at V and 9 bases at J; junction bases unmatched: 6. The CDR3 is CASSLEGLAGGPSEQFF. CDR3 coding DNA: TGCGCCAGCAGCTTGGAGGGACTAGCGGGAGGGCCCAGTGAGCAGTTCTTC. Full variable domain (rest looked up from reference TRBV5-1 and TRBJ2-1): KAGVTQTPRYLIKTRGQQVTLSCSPISGHRSVSWYQQTPGQGLQFLFEYFSETQRNKGNFPGRFSGRQFSNSRSEMNVSTLELGDSALYLCASSLEGLAGGPSEQFFGPGTRLTVL.

Only a few counts were recorded for this clone. V and J are TRBV20-1 and TRBJ1-1; D gene unclear. CDR1 and CDR2 (germline): DFQATT, SNEGSKA (reference sequence). V lost 6 bases to trimming and J lost 0 bases, with 5 bases between them. This CDR3 is 11 amino acids long. CDR3 residues: CSAQMNTEAFF. In DNA form, the CDR3 reads TGCAGTGCACAGATGAACACTGAAGCTTTCTTT.

The gene calls are TRBV5-5 and TRBJ2-7; 13 nucleotides match TRBD2. V lost 0 bases, J lost 3 bases, and 12 bases stayed unmatched. Germline V gives CDR1 SGHKS, CDR2 YYEKEE (reference sequence). CDR3 length equals 19 residues. CDR3 amino acids: CASSLGGLAGRGRGYEQYF. The CDR3 DNA follows: TGTGCCAGCAGCTTGGGGGGACTAGCGGGACGTGGAAGAGGCTACGAGCAGTACTTC.

CDR3 in amino acids: CASSLMSAGTDTQYF. DNA of the CDR3: TGTGCCAGCAGCTTAATGTCAGCGGGAACAGATACGCAGTATTTT. The V gene is TRBV7-3, the J gene TRBJ2-3; 7 nucleotides match TRBD2. From germline, CDR1 is SGHTA and CDR2 FQGTGA. The J segment lost 3 bases and the V segment lost 1 base, leaving 4 bases of the junction unmatched. The CDR3 is 15 residues long.

CDR3 protein: CSVELAGETQYF. CDR3 DNA: TGCAGCGTTGAACTAGCGGGAGAGACCCAGTACTTC. The chain couples TRBV29-1 to TRBJ2-5; 8 positions agree with TRBD2. CDR1 and CDR2 (germline): SQVTM, ANQGSEA. This CDR3 spans 12 amino acids. The trim removed 2 bases at V and 4 bases at J, leaving 0 bases unmatched.

The rearrangement joins TRBV28 to TRBJ2-4, with 10 bases lining up with TRBD2. The J segment lost 1 base and the V segment lost 0 bases, leaving 6 bases of the junction unmatched. Germline CDR1 is MDHEN and CDR2 is SYDVKM. This CDR3 has 18 residues. The CDR3 protein is CASSLWASGSAAKNIQYF. The CDR3 region has the DNA TGTGCCAGCAGTTTATGGGCTAGCGGGAGCGCGGCCAAAAACATTCAGTACTTC.

The rearrangement joins TRBV9 to TRBJ1-2; perhaps TRBD1 as D (5 bases). This CDR3 contains 15 residues. The V and J ends lost 4 bases and 3 bases respectively, with 16 bases between them. Germline V CDR1 and CDR2: SGDLS, YYNGEE. This CDR3 reads CASSPALTVDYGYTF. CDR3 sequence (DNA): TGTGCCAGCAGCCCCGCTCTGACAGTCGACTATGGCTACACCTTC.

By share of the sample, this clone is medium-sized. The chain carries TRBV9 and TRBJ2-3, with D possibly being TRBD2 (5 bases). Germline CDR1 is SGDLS and CDR2 is YYNGEE. This CDR3 has 12 amino acids. Trimming took off 1 base at V and 10 bases at J, with 10 bases between the two ends. CDR3 sequence: CASSVSTGAQYF. The CDR3 nucleotides read TGTGCCAGCAGCGTATCGACCGGGGCGCAGTATTTT.

Worth noting for this clone: At one end the junction does not follow the germline gene, possibly because of a read error. J is TRBJ2-5 and V is TRBV7-7, with TRBD1 matching over 8 bases. The germline CDR1 and CDR2 sequences are SSHAT and FNYEAQ (reference sequence). This CDR3 contains 15 residues. This CDR3 is CASSHNGQGEETQYF. CDR3 nucleotide sequence: TGTGCTAGCAGCCACAACGGACAGGGCGAAGAGACCCAGTACTTC.

The V gene is TRBV28, the J gene TRBJ2-2; D remains unclear. Germline V gene data show CDR1 as MDHEN and CDR2 as SYDVKM. This CDR3 spans 14 amino acids. V lost 3 bases and J lost 4, with 9 bases in between. CDR3 protein: CASSFKLSTGELFF. The CDR3 nucleotides are TGTGCCAGCAGTTTTAAGTTGAGCACCGGGGAGCTGTTTTTT.

This chain joins TRBV2 and TRBJ2-1; 13 nucleotides line up with TRBD2. After removal of 5 bases from V and 6 bases from J, the junction contained 7 bases not matched to a gene. Germline CDR1 is SNHLY and CDR2 is FYNNEI. This CDR3 spans 16 amino acids. CDR3 in amino acids: CASSSLLAGGPNEQFF. CDR3 coding DNA: TGTGCCAGCAGTTCACTACTAGCGGGAGGGCCCAATGAGCAGTTCTTC.

The CDR3 nucleotides read TGCGCCAGCAGCCAAGAACCTAGCAGTGGCCACGAGCAGTACTTC. Residues: CASSQEPSSGHEQYF. V gene TRBV4-1 combines with J gene TRBJ2-7; D is possibly TRBD2 (5 bases). The CDR3 covers 15 residues. The germline V and J ends were trimmed by 0 bases and 5 bases, with 14 bases remaining between them. In germline, CDR1 is MGHRA, CDR2 YSYEKL.

This clone was seen once. CDR3 protein: CASSGGFNTEAFF. CDR3 nucleotides: TGTGCCAGCAGCGGGGGGTTCAACACTGAAGCTTTCTTT. V usage is TRBV27 and J usage is TRBJ1-1; D perhaps matches TRBD1 (5 bases). Germline CDR1 MNHEY, CDR2 SMNVEV (reference sequence). This CDR3 is built from 13 residues. With 6 bases removed from V and 2 bases from J, the gap between germline ends came to 10 bases.

The CDR3 protein is CASSSGLPNEQFF. The CDR3 coding sequence is TGTGCCAGCAGCTCGGGACTACCCAATGAGCAGTTCTTC. This chain links TRBV11-2 with TRBJ2-1, with 7 bases that match TRBD2. The length of the CDR3 is 13 residues. Germline-derived CDR1 and CDR2 are SGHAT and FQNNGV. The junction had 3 bases not matched to a gene; V was cut back by 4 bases and J by 6 bases.